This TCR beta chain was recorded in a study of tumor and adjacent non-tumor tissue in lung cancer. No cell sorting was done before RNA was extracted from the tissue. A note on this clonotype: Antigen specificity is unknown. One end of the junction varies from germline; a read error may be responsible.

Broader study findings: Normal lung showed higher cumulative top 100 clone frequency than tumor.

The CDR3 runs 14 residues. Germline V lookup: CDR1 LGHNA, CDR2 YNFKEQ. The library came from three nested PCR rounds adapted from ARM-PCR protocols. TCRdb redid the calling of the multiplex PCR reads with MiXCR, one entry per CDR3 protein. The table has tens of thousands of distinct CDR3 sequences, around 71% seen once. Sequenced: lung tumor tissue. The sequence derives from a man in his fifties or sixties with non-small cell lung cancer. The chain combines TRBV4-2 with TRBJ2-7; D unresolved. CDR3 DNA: TGTGCCAGCAGTTCCGTGCTTGGCTCCTACGATCAGTACTTC. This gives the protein CASSSVLGSYDQYF.